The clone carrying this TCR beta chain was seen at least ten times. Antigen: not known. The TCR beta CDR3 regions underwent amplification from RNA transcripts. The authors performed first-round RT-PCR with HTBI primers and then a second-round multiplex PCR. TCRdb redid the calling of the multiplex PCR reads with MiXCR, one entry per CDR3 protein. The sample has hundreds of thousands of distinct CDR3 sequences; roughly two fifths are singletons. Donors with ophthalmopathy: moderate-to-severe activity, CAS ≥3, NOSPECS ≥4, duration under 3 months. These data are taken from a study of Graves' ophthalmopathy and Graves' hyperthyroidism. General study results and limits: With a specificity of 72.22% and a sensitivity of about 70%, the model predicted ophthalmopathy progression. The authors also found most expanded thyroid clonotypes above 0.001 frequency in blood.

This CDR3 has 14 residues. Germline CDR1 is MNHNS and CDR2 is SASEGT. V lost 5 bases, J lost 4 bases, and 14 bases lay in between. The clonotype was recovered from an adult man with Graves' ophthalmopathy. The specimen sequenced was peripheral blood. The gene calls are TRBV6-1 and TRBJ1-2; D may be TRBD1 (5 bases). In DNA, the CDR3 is TGTGCCAGCAGTAATCCGGGACTCGGCTATGGCTACACCTTC. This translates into CASSNPGLGYGYTF.